This TCR beta chain was recovered during a study of control samples from healthy donors and cancer patients. Germline values: CDR1 LNHDA, CDR2 SQIVND (reference sequence). The V end was cut by 0 bases, the J end by 3 bases, with 22 bases between. The CDR3 has 19 amino acids. Profiling relied on immunoSEQ multiplex PCR, and the TCRdb table lists in-frame clones only, not all of them. Here the sample spans about 170,000 clones, around 90% being singletons. The V gene is TRBV19, the J gene TRBJ2-3, with D perhaps matching TRBD1 (6 bases). Sequences were obtained from blood. The source is a woman aged 25-40 years in good health. The CDR3 protein is CASSIEFIQGVLSTDTQYF. CDR3 nucleotides: TGTGCCAGTAGTATAGAGTTCATACAGGGTGTGTTATCGACAGATACGCAGTATTTT.